Below are 14 T cell receptor beta chains sequenced from a single sample in a study of blood T cell repertoires in COVID-19. The method was immunoSEQ multiplex PCR; TCRdb's version includes in-frame clones alone and lacks a portion of them. This table has some 140,000 clones, around 80% appearing once. The sequencing input was peripheral blood. The receptors originated from a man aged 55 to 70 who had recovered from COVID-19.

This clone was seen once. The V and J genes are TRBV3-1 (or the pseudogene TRBV3-2) and TRBJ1-1; no firm D call. The germline CDR1 and CDR2 sequences are LGHDT and YNNKEL (reference sequence). The CDR3 runs 11 residues. The V end lost 6 bases, the J end lost 0 bases, and 2 bases lay between the germline ends. The CDR3 DNA reads as TGTGCCAGCAGTATGAACACTGAAGCTTTCTTT. Amino acid sequence: CASSMNTEAFF.

The V call is TRBV2, the J call TRBJ1-5; 7 nucleotides agree with TRBD1. The CDR3 extends over 14 amino acids. The V segment lost 6 bases and the J segment 7 bases; nucleotides outside the gene matches: 9. CDR1 is SNHLY, CDR2 FYNNEI, per germline. Written as DNA, the CDR3 is TGTGCCAGCAGGAGTCGACAGGGAGGACAGCCCCAGCATTTT. Its protein product is CASRSRQGGQPQHF. Full variable domain (remainder filled in from reference TRBV2 and TRBJ1-5): EPEVTQTPSHQVTQMGQEVILRCVPISNHLYFYWYRQILGQKVEFLVSFYNNEISEKSEIFDDQFSVERPDGSNFTLKIRSTKLEDSAMYFCASRSRQGGQPQHFGDGTRLSIL.

This sequence joins TRBV30 and TRBJ1-1, with D perhaps TRBD1 (6 bases). The germline V and J ends were trimmed by 0 bases and 11 bases, with 13 bases remaining between them. The CDR3 sequence is 12 residues long. The germline V gene encodes CDR1 GTSNPN and CDR2 SVGIG (reference sequence). This CDR3 is CAWSVGGPSAFF. The CDR3 bases are TGTGCCTGGAGTGTAGGGGGACCCTCGGCTTTCTTT. Filled out from reference TRBV30 and TRBJ1-1, the complete variable domain reads SQTIHQWPATLVQPVGSPLSLECTVEGTSNPNLYWYRQAAGRGLQLLFYSVGIGQISSEVPQNLSASRPQDRQFILSSKKLLLSDSGFYLCAWSVGGPSAFFGQGTRLTVV.

CDR3 coding DNA: TGTGCCAGCAGCGTAGGCCCAGGAGATACGCAGTATTTT. It translates to CASSVGPGDTQYF. The V and J genes are TRBV9 and TRBJ2-3, with D unresolved. In germline, CDR1 is SGDLS, CDR2 YYNGEE. Trimming cost V 0 bases and J 5 bases, with 7 bases left between them. The CDR3 contains 13 residues.

The chain carries TRBV20-1 and TRBJ1-2, with a tentative D call TRBD1 (6 bases). The CDR3 loop spans 17 amino acids. With 3 bases removed from V and 0 bases from J, the gap between germline ends came to 20 bases. CDR1 is DFQATT, CDR2 SNEGSKA, per germline (reference sequence). The CDR3, as DNA: TGCAGTGCTAGTTTTTTAACCGGGACACATTCTAACTATGGCTACACCTTC. Residues: CSASFLTGTHSNYGYTF.

This chain connects TRBV3-1 (or the pseudogene TRBV3-2) to TRBJ1-5, with 9 bases identical to TRBD1. Losses at the gene ends were 2 bases for V and 3 bases for J; bases not matched to a gene: 14. This CDR3 has 19 residues. Germline loops: CDR1 LGHDT, CDR2 YNNKEL (reference sequence). CDR3 residues: CASSQFLPQGARINQPQHF. The CDR3 DNA is TGTGCCAGCAGCCAATTTCTACCACAGGGGGCGCGGATCAATCAGCCCCAGCATTTT.

The rearrangement links TRBV5-1 to TRBJ1-6; weak D call: TRBD1 (6 bases). This CDR3 has 14 residues. Germline V gives CDR1 SGHRS, CDR2 YFSETQ. V was shortened by 0 bases and J by 5 bases, with 6 bases between the two germline ends. CDR3 loop: CASSLGQDNSPLHF. In DNA, the CDR3 is TGCGCCAGCAGCTTGGGACAGGATAATTCACCCCTCCACTTT.

The chain has TRBV7-3 and TRBJ2-3, with D unclear. V was shortened by 2 bases and J by 2 bases, with 11 bases between the two germline ends. The germline gives CDR1 SGHTA, CDR2 FQGTGA. This CDR3 region has 15 residues. Written as DNA, the CDR3 is TGTGCCAGCAGCTTAGGCCCCCCACCCACAGATACGCAGTATTTT. Protein product: CASSLGPPPTDTQYF. Based on the CDR3 plus reference TRBV7-3 and TRBJ2-3, the full variable domain is GAGVSQTPSNKVTEKGKYVELRCDPISGHTALYWYRQSLGQGPEFLIYFQGTGAADDSGLPNDRFFAVRPEGSVSTLKIQRTERGDSAVYLCASSLGPPPTDTQYFGPGTRLTVL.

The chain couples TRBV10-2 to TRBJ2-1; 7 nucleotides agree with TRBD2. V lost 2 bases to trimming and J lost 0 bases; unmatched junction nucleotides: 4. The CDR3 loop spans 16 amino acids. CDR1 is WSHSY, CDR2 SAAADI, per germline. The CDR3 spells CASSERAGSSYNEQFF. CDR3 nucleotide sequence: TGCGCCAGCAGTGAGAGAGCGGGGAGCTCCTACAATGAGCAGTTCTTC.

The chain carries TRBV4-1 and TRBJ1-5; TRBD1 matches at 10 bases. Per the germline V gene, CDR1 is MGHRA and CDR2 is YSYEKL. The CDR3 loop spans 17 amino acids. The trim removed 1 base at V and 4 bases at J, leaving 7 bases unmatched. The CDR3 sequence is CASSQAGWTGGNQPQHF. In DNA, the CDR3 is TGCGCCAGCAGCCAAGCGGGGTGGACAGGGGGTAATCAGCCCCAGCATTTT.

V usage is TRBV6-5 and J usage is TRBJ2-3; TRBD2 matches at 9 bases. This CDR3 contains 15 residues. V dropped 10 bases and J dropped 0; count of bases not matched to a gene: 8. The germline CDR1 and CDR2 sequences are MNHEY and SVGAGI. The CDR3 sequence is CATRGLAFSTDTQYF. The CDR3 coding sequence is TGTGCCACCCGAGGACTAGCGTTTAGCACAGATACGCAGTATTTT.

This clone was found once. The chain carries TRBV7-9 and TRBJ1-5; D uncertain. The CDR3 loop spans 12 amino acids. The germline V gene encodes CDR1 SEHNR and CDR2 FQNEAQ (reference sequence). The germline V and J ends were trimmed by 6 bases and 5 bases, with 8 bases remaining between them. The chain's CDR3 is CASSFGDQPQHF. CDR3 DNA: TGTGCCAGCAGTTTCGGAGATCAGCCCCAGCATTTT.

This clone showed up just a few times. V usage is TRBV19 and J usage is TRBJ1-2, with 8 bases matching TRBD1. With 5 bases clipped from V and 9 bases from J, the junction kept 14 bases outside the gene matches. This CDR3 region has 15 residues. Germline CDR1 LNHDA, CDR2 SQIVND (reference sequence). This CDR3 reads CASSEGTGPFLRYTF. CDR3 nucleotide sequence: TGTGCCAGTAGTGAGGGGACAGGACCTTTTTTGCGCTACACCTTC.

The gene calls are TRBV6-4 and TRBJ1-2; no clear D gene. Germline V gene data show CDR1 as MRHNA and CDR2 as SNTAGT. This CDR3 has 14 amino acids. Trimming took 0 bases from V and 7 from J, leaving 12 bases between them. In nucleotides, the CDR3 is TGTGCCAGCAGTGACTCGGGCAGTGTTTTTGGCTACACCTTC. The encoded protein is CASSDSGSVFGYTF.